The sequence of this TCR beta chain was determined in a study of blood T cell repertoires in COVID-19. Study in general: The United States, Italy and Spain supplied acute and convalescent COVID-19 samples. From T cells, B-cell-depleted T cells, or PBMCs came the material, which was cDNA or gDNA.

V lost 0 bases and J lost 6; bases outside the gene matches: 11. CDR3 length equals 17 residues. CDR1 and CDR2 (germline): GTSNPN, SVGIG (reference sequence). Per the authors' pipeline: Counts of nucleated cells, estimated from reference gene primer amplification, were obtained. Profiled with immunoSEQ multiplex PCR; TCRdb holds only in-frame clones, not every one. From that table come the V and J calls and clone size; the DNA was used to work out D and trimming. Of about 160,000 clones in the sample, about 80% were seen once. This chain links TRBV30 with TRBJ2-3; TRBD2 aligns across 11 bases. The sequence was collected from a woman aged 80 or over with acute or convalescent COVID-19. The sample was peripheral blood. CDR3 amino acids: CAWSVGVVAGGRDTQYF. The CDR3 nucleotides read TGTGCCTGGAGTGTAGGTGTAGTAGCGGGAGGGCGGGATACGCAGTATTTT.